This T cell receptor (beta chain) was profiled in a study of technical replicates of blood from a handful of donors. The CDR3 is made up of 16 amino acids. Per the germline V gene, CDR1 is SGHDT and CDR2 is YYEEEE. Trimming removed 3 bases at V and 1 base at J, with 16 bases between. Only in-frame clones appear in the TCRdb table, and some are missing; sequencing was by immunoSEQ multiplex PCR. The table lists about 80,000 clones, nearly 98% of them singletons. The sample comprised T cells isolated from PBMCs. This clonotype originated in a human donor in good health. V is TRBV5-6 and J is TRBJ1-1; possibly TRBD1 for D (5 bases). CDR3 in DNA: TGTGCCAGCAGCTCGTGGCGGGGGAACCAGAACACTGAAGCTTTCTTT. This encodes CASSSWRGNQNTEAFF.